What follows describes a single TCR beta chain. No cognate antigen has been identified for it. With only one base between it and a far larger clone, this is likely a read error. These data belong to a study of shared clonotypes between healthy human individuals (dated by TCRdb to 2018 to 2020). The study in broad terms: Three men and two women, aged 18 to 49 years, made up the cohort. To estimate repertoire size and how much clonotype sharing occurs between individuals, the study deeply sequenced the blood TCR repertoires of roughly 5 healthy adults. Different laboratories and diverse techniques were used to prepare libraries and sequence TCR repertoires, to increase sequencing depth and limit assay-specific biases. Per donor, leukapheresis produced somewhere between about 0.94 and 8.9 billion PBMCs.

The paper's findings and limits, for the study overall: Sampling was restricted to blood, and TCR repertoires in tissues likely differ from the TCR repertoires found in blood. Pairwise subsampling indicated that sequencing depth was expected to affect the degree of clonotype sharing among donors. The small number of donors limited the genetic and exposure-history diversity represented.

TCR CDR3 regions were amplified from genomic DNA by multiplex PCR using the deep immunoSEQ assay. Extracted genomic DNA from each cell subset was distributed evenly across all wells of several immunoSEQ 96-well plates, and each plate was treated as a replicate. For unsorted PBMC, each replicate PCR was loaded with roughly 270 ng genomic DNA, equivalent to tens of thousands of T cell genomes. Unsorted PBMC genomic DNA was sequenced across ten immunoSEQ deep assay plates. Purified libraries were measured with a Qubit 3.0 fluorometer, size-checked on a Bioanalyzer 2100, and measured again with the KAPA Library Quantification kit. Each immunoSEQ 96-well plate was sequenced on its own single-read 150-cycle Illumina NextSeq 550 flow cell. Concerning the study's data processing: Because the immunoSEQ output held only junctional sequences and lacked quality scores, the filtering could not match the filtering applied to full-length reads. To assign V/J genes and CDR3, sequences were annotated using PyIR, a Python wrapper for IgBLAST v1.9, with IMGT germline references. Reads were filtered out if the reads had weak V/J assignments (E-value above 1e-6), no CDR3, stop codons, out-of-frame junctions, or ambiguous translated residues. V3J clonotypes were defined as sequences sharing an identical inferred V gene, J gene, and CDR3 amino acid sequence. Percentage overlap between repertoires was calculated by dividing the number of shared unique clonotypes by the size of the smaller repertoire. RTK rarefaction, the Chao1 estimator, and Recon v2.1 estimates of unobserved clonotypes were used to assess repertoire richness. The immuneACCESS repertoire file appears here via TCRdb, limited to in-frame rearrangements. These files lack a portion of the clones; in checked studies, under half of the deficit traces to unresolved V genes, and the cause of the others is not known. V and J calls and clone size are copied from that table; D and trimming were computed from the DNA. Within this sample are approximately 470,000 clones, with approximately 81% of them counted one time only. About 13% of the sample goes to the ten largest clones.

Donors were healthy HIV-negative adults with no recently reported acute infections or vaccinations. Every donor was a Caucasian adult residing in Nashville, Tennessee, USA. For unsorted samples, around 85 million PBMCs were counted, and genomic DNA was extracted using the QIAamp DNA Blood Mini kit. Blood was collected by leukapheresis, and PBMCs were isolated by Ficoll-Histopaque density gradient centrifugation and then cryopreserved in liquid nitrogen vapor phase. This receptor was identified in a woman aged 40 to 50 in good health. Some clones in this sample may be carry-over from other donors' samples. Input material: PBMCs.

The sequenced DNA: TGTGCCTGGAGTATACTACCAGACCAGAACACTGAAGCTTTCTTT. Its translation is CAWSILPDQNTEAFF. The chain is assembled from TRBV30 and TRBJ1-1; the D gene cannot be named for sure. V and J are truncated by 2 bases and 1 base respectively, leaving an intervening sequence of 14 bases. Taken from cysteine to phenylalanine, the CDR3 has 15 residues. Only the CDR3 region is kept as DNA, spanning 45 bases read in frame from base 1. The germline V gene (reference sequence) sets CDR1 to GTSNPN and CDR2 to SVGIG. The full variable domain, completed from the reference TRBV30 and TRBJ1-1 proteins outside the CDR3, reads SQTIHQWPATLVQPVGSPLSLECTVEGTSNPNLYWYRQAAGRGLQLLFYSVGIGQISSEVPQNLSASRPQDRQFILSSKKLLLSDSGFYLCAWSILPDQNTEAFFGQGTRLTVV.